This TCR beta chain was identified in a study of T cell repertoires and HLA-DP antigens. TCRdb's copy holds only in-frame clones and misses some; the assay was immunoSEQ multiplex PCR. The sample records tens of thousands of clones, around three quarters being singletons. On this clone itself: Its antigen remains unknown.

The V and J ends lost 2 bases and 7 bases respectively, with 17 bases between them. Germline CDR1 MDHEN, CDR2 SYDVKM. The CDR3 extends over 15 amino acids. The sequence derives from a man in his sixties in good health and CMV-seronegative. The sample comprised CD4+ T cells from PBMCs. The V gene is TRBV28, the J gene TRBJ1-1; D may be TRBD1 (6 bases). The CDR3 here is CASSLGGAGAIEAFF. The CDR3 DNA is TGTGCCAGCAGTTTAGGGGGGGCAGGGGCCATTGAAGCTTTCTTT.